Below, 28 T cell receptor beta chains from the same sample are listed, as sequenced in a study of T cell responses to AZD1222 COVID-19 vaccine. Sequencing was performed with immunoSEQ multiplex PCR; in TCRdb, only in-frame clones are kept and a portion is missing. The sample includes tens of thousands of clones, more than 75% seen only once; the top ten take approximately 4.5%. The sample here was peripheral blood, taken on day 0 of AZD1222 vaccination. Source of these receptors: an adult in good health.

This chain connects TRBV11-3 to TRBJ2-2; D perhaps matches TRBD1 (5 bases). The V gene lost 3 bases and the J gene lost 4 bases, with 18 bases spanning the gap. CDR1 SGHNT and CDR2 YENEEA come from the germline V gene. The length of the CDR3 is 17 residues. DNA for the CDR3: TGTGCCAGCAGCTTCACGATGTCCAGGGATGTCACCGGGGAGCTGTTTTTT. Translating it yields CASSFTMSRDVTGELFF.

The chain has TRBV6-5 and TRBJ1-3; unclear D gene. Trimming shortened V by 2 bases and J by 0 bases, and 5 bases separated the two germline ends. Germline-derived CDR1 and CDR2 are MNHEY and SVGAGI. This CDR3 region has 14 residues. The CDR3 region has the DNA TGTGCCAGCAGTTACGGGATCTCTGGAAACACCATATATTTT. This codes for CASSYGISGNTIYF.

The table lists this clone with a count of one. The chain joins TRBV7-8 to TRBJ1-6; D unclear. This CDR3 has 17 residues. Per the germline V gene, CDR1 is SGHVS and CDR2 is FQNEAQ. V lost 5 bases and J lost 0, with 14 bases in between. The CDR3 DNA reads as TGTGCCAGCAGCCCACTACAGCAAAGCTCCTATAATTCACCCCTCCACTTT. Translation: CASSPLQQSSYNSPLHF.

The J gene is TRBJ1-4, the V gene TRBV6-1; the D gene is possibly TRBD1 (5 bases). The V end was cut by 2 bases, the J end by 0 bases, with 13 bases between. Germline V CDR1 and CDR2: MNHNS, SASEGT. The CDR3 sequence is 17 residues long. The CDR3 DNA reads TGTGCCAGCAGTGAAATCCCGATGACAGCAACTAATGAAAAACTGTTTTTT. It translates to CASSEIPMTATNEKLFF.

The chain couples TRBV5-1 to TRBJ2-1; D possibly uses TRBD1 or TRBD2 (7 bases each). The CDR3 totals 16 residues. Trimming shortened V by 4 bases and J by 4 bases, and 18 bases separated the two germline ends. Germline lookup yields CDR1 SGHRS and CDR2 YFSETQ. This CDR3 reads CASSPGGTAPYNEQFF. The CDR3 nucleotides are TGCGCCAGCAGCCCCGGGGGGACAGCTCCGTACAATGAGCAGTTCTTC.

The rearrangement joins TRBV20-1 to TRBJ2-2; D not resolved. The CDR3 sequence is 12 residues long. With 3 bases removed from V and 10 bases from J, the gap between germline ends came to 12 bases. The germline CDR1 and CDR2 sequences are DFQATT and SNEGSKA (reference sequence). CDR3 in DNA: TGCAGTGCTAGTAGGCAATTGGAGGAGCTGTTTTTT. Translation gives CSASRQLEELFF.

The chain uses TRBV5-1 and TRBJ2-7; the match to TRBD1 covers 8 bases. Germline V gene sequence: CDR1 SGHRS, CDR2 YFSETQ. The CDR3 spans 14 residues. V lost 4 bases, J lost 4 bases, and 7 bases stayed unmatched. DNA for the CDR3: TGCGCCAGCAGCACTCGGACAGGGCCTTACGAGCAGTACTTC. Its protein is CASSTRTGPYEQYF.

This chain connects TRBV6-5 to TRBJ1-1; a possible D gene is TRBD1 (5 bases). Trimming stripped 7 bases from V and 5 bases from J, with 17 bases between. The germline CDR1 and CDR2 sequences are MNHEY and SVGAGI. The length of the CDR3 is 14 residues. This CDR3 reads CASIPPGGKTEAFF. Written as DNA, the CDR3 is TGTGCCAGCATCCCGCCCGGGGGAAAGACTGAAGCTTTCTTT.

The V call is TRBV19, the J call TRBJ1-1; D gene unclear. Germline V gene data show CDR1 as LNHDA and CDR2 as SQIVND (reference sequence). Trimming cost V 3 bases and J 6 bases, with 11 bases left between them. The CDR3 totals 13 residues. The CDR3 DNA reads as TGTGCCAGTAGTATCTATGCGGGTGCTGAAGCTTTCTTT. The encoded protein is CASSIYAGAEAFF.

This clone was seen only once. The CDR3 is CASSEGHLLYEQYF. CDR3 DNA: TGTGCCAGCAGCGAAGGACACCTTCTCTACGAGCAGTACTTC. This chain connects TRBV7-6 to TRBJ2-7, with D perhaps TRBD1 (5 bases). The length of the CDR3 is 14 residues. Germline values: CDR1 SGHVS, CDR2 FNYEAQ. Trimming cost V 5 bases and J 3 bases, with 14 bases left between them.

The rearrangement joins TRBV12-3 or TRBV12-4 to TRBJ1-3; weak D call: TRBD1 (6 bases). Deletions cut 6 bases from V and 4 bases from J, with 10 bases between. The CDR3 length is 13 residues. DNA of the CDR3: TGTGCCAGCAGGAGGGGGACAGGAAACACCATATATTTT. This sequence encodes CASRRGTGNTIYF.

This chain connects TRBV2 to TRBJ2-7; unclear D gene. This CDR3 has 12 residues. CDR1 and CDR2 (germline): SNHLY, FYNNEI. Trimming took off 4 bases at V and 0 bases at J, with 4 bases between the two ends. The CDR3 nucleotides read TGTGCCAGCAGTGTTTACTCCTACGAGCAGTACTTC. This translates into CASSVYSYEQYF.

The chain recombines TRBV11-2 with TRBJ1-1; no firm D call. The V end was cut by 1 base, the J end by 6 bases, with 15 bases between. Germline V gene sequence: CDR1 SGHAT, CDR2 FQNNGV. The CDR3 length is 15 residues. The CDR3 nucleotides read TGTGCCAGCAGCTTAGGTGGCGGGGTTCGGTCTGAAGCTTTCTTT. Amino acids: CASSLGGGVRSEAFF.

This chain links TRBV7-3 with TRBJ2-3; 7 nucleotides match TRBD2. CDR3 size: 15 residues. Trimming cost V 5 bases and J 5 bases; bases outside gene matches: 10. CDR1 and CDR2 (germline): SGHTA, FQGTGA. The CDR3 nucleotides are TGTGCCAGCAGCGCCTCAGTCGGGGAGGGAGATACGCAGTATTTT. This encodes CASSASVGEGDTQYF.

This chain uses TRBV9 with TRBJ2-7; 12 bases are shared with TRBD2. J was trimmed by 7 bases and V by 3 bases; bases with no gene match: 8. This CDR3 is built from 15 residues. Per germline, CDR1 SGDLS and CDR2 YYNGEE. The chain's CDR3 is CASSDRLAGVGEQYF. The CDR3 region has the DNA TGTGCCAGCAGCGACAGACTAGCGGGAGTAGGTGAGCAGTACTTC.

This chain uses TRBV24-1 with TRBJ1-5; D unresolved. The CDR3 length is 14 residues. Between the trimmed V and J ends, which lost 5 bases and 2 bases, there was a span of 9 bases. Germline V gene data show CDR1 as KGHDR and CDR2 as SFDVKD. DNA for the CDR3: TGTGCCACCAGTGCTGCCAGTGGCAATCAGCCCCAGCATTTT. Encoded protein: CATSAASGNQPQHF.

The V gene is TRBV5-1, the J gene TRBJ2-2; D is possibly TRBD2 (7 bases). Germline lookup yields CDR1 SGHRS and CDR2 YFSETQ. CDR3 size: 16 residues. V shed 3 bases and J shed 1 base, with 13 bases lying between them. The CDR3 loop reads CASSSGGGENTGELFF. The DNA of the CDR3 is TGCGCCAGCAGCTCGGGGGGCGGGGAGAACACCGGGGAGCTGTTTTTT.

The genes are TRBV6-5 and TRBJ2-7; D may correspond to TRBD1 or TRBD2 (7 bases each). This CDR3 has 14 amino acids. Trimming removed 10 bases at V and 0 bases at J, with 16 bases between. Germline V gives CDR1 MNHEY, CDR2 SVGAGI. The CDR3, as DNA: TGTGCCACCCGGGCGGGGGACAGCTCCTACGAGCAGTACTTC. This codes for CATRAGDSSYEQYF.

This clone has just one count. The chain couples TRBV4-1 to TRBJ1-6; perhaps TRBD1 as D (5 bases). The CDR3 is made up of 16 amino acids. Germline values: CDR1 MGHRA, CDR2 YSYEKL. The V end was cut by 0 bases, the J end by 11 bases, with 17 bases between. The CDR3, as DNA: TGCGCCAGCAGCCAAGAAGGGGTTCCCGATCTTCCACCCCTCCACTTT. Amino acids: CASSQEGVPDLPPLHF.

This clone was seen once. The chain has TRBV5-8 and TRBJ2-1, with 8 bases aligning to TRBD1. J was trimmed by 4 bases and V by 2 bases; bases with no gene match: 2. The length of the CDR3 is 14 residues. The germline V gene encodes CDR1 SGHTS and CDR2 YDEGEE. DNA for the CDR3: TGTGCCAGCAGCTTATGGACAGGGTACAATGAGCAGTTCTTC. This encodes CASSLWTGYNEQFF.

This chain uses TRBV7-2 with TRBJ1-5; the D is unclear. V was clipped by 5 bases and J by 6 bases, with 8 bases between them. The CDR3 loop spans 12 amino acids. Germline V CDR1 and CDR2: SGHTA, FQGNSA. CDR3 in amino acids: CASSPFGQPQHF. The CDR3 nucleotides read TGTGCCAGCAGCCCATTTGGTCAGCCCCAGCATTTT. The full variable domain, completed using reference TRBV7-2 and TRBJ1-5, is GAGVSQSPSNKVTEKGKDVELRCDPISGHTALYWYRQSLGQGLEFLIYFQGNSAPDKSGLPSDRFSAERTGGSVSTLTIQRTQQEDSAVYLCASSPFGQPQHFGDGTRLSIL.

This rearrangement joins TRBV11-3 to TRBJ2-1; TRBD2 matches 10 bases. The germline gives CDR1 SGHNT, CDR2 YENEEA. With 5 bases clipped from V and 12 bases from J, the junction kept 10 bases outside the gene matches. The CDR3 totals 14 residues. DNA for the CDR3: TGTGCCAGCAGCCTGACTAGCGGGCCGACGGGGCAGTTCTTC. This sequence encodes CASSLTSGPTGQFF.

The rearrangement joins TRBV27 to TRBJ2-7; D possibly matches TRBD1 or TRBD2 (5 bases each). Trimming removed 0 bases from V and 10 bases from J, with 16 bases in between. CDR1 MNHEY and CDR2 SMNVEV come from the germline V gene (reference sequence). The CDR3 is 14 residues long. The CDR3 DNA reads as TGTGCCAGCAGTTTATCGGGGACGGCGGAGAGACAGTACTTC. It yields the protein CASSLSGTAERQYF.

The chain combines TRBV27 with TRBJ1-6, with TRBD1 identical over 11 bases. This CDR3 contains 15 residues. Germline CDR1 is MNHEY and CDR2 is SMNVEV (reference sequence). Trimming cost V 5 bases and J 9 bases; bases outside gene matches: 6. In DNA, the CDR3 is TGTGCCAGCAGTATCGGGACAGGGGGAGGTTCACCCCTCCACTTT. Amino acids: CASSIGTGGGSPLHF.

This clone showed up just once. V is TRBV6-4 and J is TRBJ2-1; 13 bases fit TRBD2. The junction had 11 bases not matched to a gene; V was cut back by 6 bases and J by 9 bases. The CDR3 is made up of 16 amino acids. Looked up from germline, CDR1 is MRHNA and CDR2 is SNTAGT. DNA of the CDR3: TGTGCCAGCAGCCCTACTAGCGGGGGGGCCGGCCCTGAGCAGTTCTTC. As protein: CASSPTSGGAGPEQFF.

In this sample, this clone turned up once. This sequence joins TRBV12-3 or TRBV12-4 and TRBJ1-2; D may be TRBD1 (6 bases). V was shortened by 7 bases and J by 8 bases, with 14 bases between the two germline ends. This CDR3 spans 12 amino acids. This chain's CDR3 is CASKTGIQGYTF. The CDR3 DNA reads TGTGCCAGCAAAACAGGGATTCAGGGCTACACCTTC.

The chain joins TRBV5-4 to TRBJ1-2; D is unclear. CDR3 size: 18 residues. Trimming stripped 0 bases from V and 0 bases from J, with 18 bases between. Germline V gene sequence: CDR1 SGHNT, CDR2 YYREEE (reference sequence). The CDR3 nucleotides are TGTGCCAGCAGCTTGGGCCCTCCTCCGGGTCGAGCTAACTATGGCTACACCTTC. The encoded protein is CASSLGPPPGRANYGYTF.

The chain has TRBV7-2 and TRBJ1-2; D unclear. The germline V gene encodes CDR1 SGHTA and CDR2 FQGNSA. The length of the CDR3 is 14 residues. Trimming removed 0 bases at V and 8 bases at J, with 13 bases between. The CDR3 nucleotides read TGTGCCAGCAGCTTAGCGATGACCAACGAAGGCTACACCTTC. Encoded protein: CASSLAMTNEGYTF.